This T cell receptor (beta chain) comes out of a study of cytomegalovirus exposure and HLA in healthy donors. Broader study findings: In vitro testing confirmed a few CMV-associated chains as specific for CMV antigens. Evidence from a later analysis indicated that most CMV-associated TCR beta chains looked HLA-restricted.

Vbeta (60) and Jbeta (13) primers were used in the PCR. The authors' processing: Around 80 million unique TCR beta chains, some 9.9 million of them shared, were counted by a later analysis. The data were produced by immunoSEQ multiplex PCR, yet TCRdb's version contains in-frame clones alone and is incomplete. V and J calls and clone size follow that table, whereas D and trimming were derived from the DNA. Among around 150,000 clones listed, 68% were seen once. V gave up 3 bases and J gave up 4 bases; unmatched junction bases: 0. The CDR3 covers 13 residues. Germline CDR1 is SGHTA and CDR2 is FQGNSA. With regard to this clone: Antigen: not known.

The chain links TRBV7-2 to TRBJ1-5; 7 bases align to TRBD1. The sample was PBMCs. This sequence was found in a woman aged 18-30 years in good health and CMV-seropositive. CDR3 amino acids: CASSLTGNQPQHF. The CDR3 region has the DNA TGTGCCAGCAGCTTGACAGGGAATCAGCCCCAGCATTTT.